This T cell receptor (beta chain) was obtained from a study of breast tumors, draining lymph nodes, adjacent tissues. Axillary draining lymph nodes of breast cancer patients supplied the node samples. Germline V gene sequence: CDR1 LGHDT, CDR2 YNNKEL (reference sequence). The CDR3 sequence is 14 residues long. V lost 5 bases, J lost 1 base, and 12 bases lay in between. Whole-study results and caveats: Data fit most tumor T cells coming from lymph node, expanding in tumor. Tumor repertoires ranked between lymph nodes and nontumor tissue in diversity, with V and J gene preferences. Compared with basal-like, luminal-like tumors shared significantly more repertoire with nontumor tissue.

This clonotype was seen repeatedly, ten times or more. Its cognate antigen is unknown. One entry per CDR3 protein, called by TCRdb with MiXCR from the multiplex PCR reads. The table includes some 170,000 distinct CDR3 sequences, about 33% detected once. Sequencing used axillary lymph node tissue. The TCR was taken from a female donor with breast cancer. Some clones in this sample may be carry-over from other donors' samples. V and J are TRBV3-1 and TRBJ2-7, with unresolved D. The CDR3 is CASSSHSRSYEQYF. The CDR3 DNA sequence: TGTGCCAGCAGCTCCCACTCTCGGTCCTACGAGCAGTACTTC.